Given below is one TCR beta chain in context. These data are taken from a study of control samples from healthy donors and cancer patients. Assay used: immunoSEQ multiplex PCR; TCRdb lists only in-frame clones, some missing. In the table there are around 100,000 clones, about 86% of which are singletons. Germline V gene data show CDR1 as SGHNT and CDR2 as YYREEE (reference sequence). Trimming removed 0 bases from V and 8 bases from J, with 11 bases in between. The CDR3 covers 13 residues. The receptor comes from a man aged 30-40 years in good health. The specimen was blood. This rearrangement joins TRBV5-4 to TRBJ1-2; D gene uncertain. The CDR3 region is CASSLGGSWGYTF. DNA for the CDR3: TGTGCCAGCAGCTTGGGAGGTTCCTGGGGCTACACCTTC. Full variable domain (missing parts from reference TRBV5-4 and TRBJ1-2): ETGVTQSPTHLIKTRGQQVTLRCSSQSGHNTVSWYQQALGQGPQFIFQYYREEENGRGNFPPRFSGLQFPNYSSELNVNALELDDSALYLCASSLGGSWGYTFGSGTRLTVV.